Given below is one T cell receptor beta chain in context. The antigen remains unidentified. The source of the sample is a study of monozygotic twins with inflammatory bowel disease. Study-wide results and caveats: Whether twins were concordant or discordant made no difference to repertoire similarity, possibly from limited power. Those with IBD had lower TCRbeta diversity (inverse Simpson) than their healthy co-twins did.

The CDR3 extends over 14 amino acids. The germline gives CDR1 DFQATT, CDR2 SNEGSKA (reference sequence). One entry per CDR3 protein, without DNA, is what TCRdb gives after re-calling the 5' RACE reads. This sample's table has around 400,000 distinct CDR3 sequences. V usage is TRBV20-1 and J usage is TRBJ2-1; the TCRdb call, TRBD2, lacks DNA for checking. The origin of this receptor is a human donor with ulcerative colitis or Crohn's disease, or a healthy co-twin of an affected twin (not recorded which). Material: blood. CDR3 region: CSAKVPSGNNEQFF.